The rows below give T cell receptor beta chains drawn from one sample of a study of CD8 T cells in ankylosing spondylitis. In TCRdb, the 5' RACE reads were re-called with MiXCR into one record per CDR3 protein. In the table there are 350,000 to 450,000 distinct CDR3 sequences, 20% to 25% of which are singletons. The material sequenced was blood, either unsorted or a sorted T cell fraction (not recorded which). The receptors come from a male donor with ankylosing spondylitis or in good health (not recorded which). CDR3s include the opening cysteine and the closing phenylalanine or tryptophan. The D gene is left open where the match is weak. Clone size is stated in some rows and not others, as once, few, many or a class when expanded.

abundance: -
v_gene: TRBV20-1
d_gene: TRBD1
j_gene: TRBJ2-1
CDR3aa: CSARGQGGHEQFF
CDR3nt: TGCAGTGCTAGAGGACAGGGGGGACATGAGCAGTTCTTC

abundance: -
v_gene: TRBV13
d_gene: -
j_gene: TRBJ1-4
CDR3aa: CASSAVLHSF
CDR3nt: TGTGCCAGCAGCGCGGTCCTGCATTCCTTT

abundance: -
v_gene: TRBV20-1
d_gene: -
j_gene: TRBJ1-2
CDR3aa: CSAPRVGDSNYGYTF
CDR3nt: TGCAGTGCCCCCCGCGTCGGGGATTCTAACTATGGCTACACCTTC

abundance: few
v_gene: TRBV18
d_gene: TRBD1
j_gene: TRBJ2-7
CDR3aa: CASSPYRGSYEQYF
CDR3nt: TGTGCCAGCTCACCCTACAGGGGTTCCTACGAGCAGTACTTC

abundance: few
v_gene: TRBV4-1
d_gene: -
j_gene: TRBJ2-1
CDR3aa: CASRRGVEQFF
CDR3nt: TGCGCCAGCAGAAGGGGGGTTGAGCAGTTCTTC

abundance: few
v_gene: TRBV29-1
d_gene: -
j_gene: TRBJ2-1
CDR3aa: CSIMGPENEQFF
CDR3nt: TGCAGCATCATGGGACCGGAGAATGAGCAGTTCTTC

abundance: few
v_gene: TRBV6-2/TRBV6-3
d_gene: -
j_gene: TRBJ2-7
CDR3aa: CASSWEAAAPYEQYF
CDR3nt: TGTGCCAGCTCCTGGGAGGCAGCCGCGCCCTACGAGCAGTACTTC

abundance: few
v_gene: TRBV6-1
d_gene: -
j_gene: TRBJ2-3
CDR3aa: CASKAGASTDTQYF
CDR3nt: TGTGCCAGCAAAGCAGGGGCTAGCACAGATACGCAGTATTTT

abundance: -
v_gene: TRBV12-3/TRBV12-4
d_gene: TRBD2
j_gene: TRBJ2-5
CDR3aa: CASSPGTSGPQYF
CDR3nt: TGTGCCAGCAGCCCTGGGACTAGCGGGCCCCAGTACTTC

abundance: few
v_gene: TRBV4-1
d_gene: TRBD2
j_gene: TRBJ2-1
CDR3aa: CASSSSGGAGYEQFF
CDR3nt: TGCGCCAGCAGCAGTAGCGGGGGGGCAGGATATGAGCAGTTCTTC

abundance: -
v_gene: TRBV12-3/TRBV12-4
d_gene: -
j_gene: TRBJ2-1
CDR3aa: CASSLAGHYNEQFF
CDR3nt: TGTGCCAGCAGTTTAGCGGGACACTACAATGAGCAGTTCTTC

abundance: once
v_gene: TRBV12-3/TRBV12-4
d_gene: TRBD1
j_gene: TRBJ2-7
CDR3aa: CASRAGQGWSEQYF
CDR3nt: TGTGCCAGCAGGGCGGGACAGGGCTGGTCCGAGCAGTACTTC

abundance: -
v_gene: TRBV5-6
d_gene: -
j_gene: TRBJ2-7
CDR3aa: CASSSTSGGPTYEQYF
CDR3nt: TGTGCCAGCAGCTCAACCTCTGGGGGCCCCACCTACGAGCAGTACTTC

abundance: few
v_gene: TRBV30
d_gene: -
j_gene: TRBJ2-7
CDR3aa: CAWSPTSYEQYF
CDR3nt: TGTGCCTGGAGCCCAACCTCCTACGAGCAGTACTTC

abundance: few
v_gene: TRBV10-3
d_gene: -
j_gene: TRBJ2-7
CDR3aa: CAISEAGPLGEQYF
CDR3nt: TGTGCCATCAGTGAGGCAGGGCCCCTGGGTGAGCAGTACTTC

abundance: few
v_gene: TRBV29-1
d_gene: -
j_gene: TRBJ2-7
CDR3aa: CSVEDRGVSYEQYF
CDR3nt: TGCAGCGTTGAAGATCGAGGAGTTTCCTACGAGCAGTACTTC

abundance: -
v_gene: TRBV2
d_gene: TRBD1
j_gene: TRBJ1-1
CDR3aa: CASSRDSLGSTEAFF
CDR3nt: TGTGCCAGCAGTCGGGACAGTCTGGGGAGCACTGAAGCTTTCTTT

abundance: -
v_gene: TRBV13
d_gene: TRBD2
j_gene: TRBJ2-3
CDR3aa: CASSPGTSLDTQYF
CDR3nt: TGTGCCAGCAGCCCCGGGACTAGCTTGGATACGCAGTATTTT

abundance: few
v_gene: TRBV6-1
d_gene: -
j_gene: TRBJ2-1
CDR3aa: CASSEVQGRWNEQFF
CDR3nt: TGTGCCAGCAGTGAAGTACAGGGAAGGTGGAATGAGCAGTTCTTC

abundance: few
v_gene: TRBV11-2
d_gene: -
j_gene: TRBJ2-1
CDR3aa: CASSLRGGGYSYNEQFF
CDR3nt: TGTGCCAGCAGCTTACGCGGAGGGGGCTACTCCTACAATGAGCAGTTCTTC

abundance: -
v_gene: TRBV12-3/TRBV12-4
d_gene: TRBD1
j_gene: TRBJ2-1
CDR3aa: CASSSGQSYNEQFF
CDR3nt: TGTGCCAGCAGTTCGGGACAGTCATACAATGAGCAGTTCTTC

abundance: -
v_gene: TRBV9
d_gene: TRBD2
j_gene: TRBJ2-3
CDR3aa: CASSPSGVYTDTQYF
CDR3nt: TGTGCCAGCAGCCCTAGCGGGGTCTACACAGATACGCAGTATTTT

abundance: -
v_gene: TRBV20-1
d_gene: TRBD2
j_gene: TRBJ2-3
CDR3aa: CSARNSGGGGTDTQYF
CDR3nt: TGCAGTGCTAGAAACTCTGGCGGGGGGGGCACAGATACGCAGTATTTT

abundance: -
v_gene: TRBV4-1
d_gene: TRBD1
j_gene: TRBJ2-6
CDR3aa: CATQGDSGANVLTF
CDR3nt: TGCGCCACCCAGGGGGACTCTGGGGCCAACGTCCTGACTTTC

abundance: few
v_gene: TRBV27
d_gene: -
j_gene: TRBJ2-7
CDR3aa: CASSHPPRLPEQYF
CDR3nt: TGTGCCAGCAGTCACCCTCCGCGGCTTCCCGAGCAGTACTTC

abundance: -
v_gene: TRBV3-1
d_gene: -
j_gene: TRBJ2-7
CDR3aa: CASSKDASAYEQYF
CDR3nt: TGTGCCAGCAGCAAGGATGCCTCCGCCTACGAGCAGTACTTC

abundance: few
v_gene: TRBV15
d_gene: TRBD2
j_gene: TRBJ2-3
CDR3aa: CATSRDDSGWSDTQYF
CDR3nt: TGTGCCACCAGCAGAGATGATAGCGGGTGGTCAGATACGCAGTATTTT

abundance: -
v_gene: TRBV19
d_gene: TRBD2
j_gene: TRBJ2-1
CDR3aa: CASTSRLAGKGPYNEQFF
CDR3nt: TGTGCCAGTACCTCACGACTAGCGGGGAAAGGCCCCTACAATGAGCAGTTCTTC

abundance: -
v_gene: TRBV12-3/TRBV12-4
d_gene: TRBD1
j_gene: TRBJ2-7
CDR3aa: CASSLGMTGGEQYF
CDR3nt: TGTGCCAGCAGTTTAGGGATGACAGGGGGCGAGCAGTACTTC

abundance: -
v_gene: TRBV4-1
d_gene: -
j_gene: TRBJ2-6
CDR3aa: CASSQVWDPSGANVLTF
CDR3nt: TGCGCCAGCAGCCAAGTCTGGGACCCCTCTGGGGCCAACGTCCTGACTTTC

abundance: few
v_gene: TRBV9
d_gene: TRBD2
j_gene: TRBJ2-5
CDR3aa: CASSVGTSGGSQETQYF
CDR3nt: TGTGCCAGCAGCGTAGGGACTAGCGGGGGGTCCCAAGAGACCCAGTACTTC

abundance: -
v_gene: TRBV3-1
d_gene: TRBD2
j_gene: TRBJ2-1
CDR3aa: CASSQDSGGSYNEQFF
CDR3nt: TGTGCCAGCAGCCAAGATAGCGGGGGCTCCTACAATGAGCAGTTCTTC

abundance: few
v_gene: TRBV20-1
d_gene: -
j_gene: TRBJ2-4
CDR3aa: CSASGDSLLAKNIQYF
CDR3nt: TGCAGTGCTAGTGGCGACAGCCTTCTAGCCAAAAACATTCAGTACTTC

abundance: -
v_gene: TRBV7-8
d_gene: -
j_gene: TRBJ2-3
CDR3aa: CASSLHILGGGGTDTQYF
CDR3nt: TGTGCCAGCAGCTTACACATCCTAGGGGGGGGAGGCACAGATACGCAGTATTTT

abundance: -
v_gene: TRBV12-3/TRBV12-4
d_gene: TRBD2
j_gene: TRBJ2-1
CDR3aa: CASSLSGGGARYEQFF
CDR3nt: TGTGCCAGCAGTTTATCCGGCGGGGGGGCCAGGTATGAGCAGTTCTTC

abundance: -
v_gene: TRBV20-1
d_gene: -
j_gene: TRBJ1-2
CDR3aa: CSAREGGPYGYTF
CDR3nt: TGCAGTGCTAGGGAGGGGGGGCCCTATGGCTACACCTTC

abundance: -
v_gene: TRBV6-1
d_gene: TRBD2
j_gene: TRBJ2-3
CDR3aa: CASRSGGAIDTQYF
CDR3nt: TGTGCCAGCAGAAGCGGGGGGGCGATAGATACGCAGTATTTT

abundance: -
v_gene: TRBV12-3/TRBV12-4
d_gene: -
j_gene: TRBJ1-2
CDR3aa: CASSLSPGSFGYTF
CDR3nt: TGTGCCAGCAGTTTAAGCCCGGGAAGCTTTGGCTACACCTTC

abundance: -
v_gene: TRBV6-1
d_gene: TRBD1
j_gene: TRBJ2-7
CDR3aa: CASRESGGWDLSEQYF
CDR3nt: TGTGCCAGCAGGGAGTCAGGGGGCTGGGATCTCTCCGAGCAGTACTTC

abundance: -
v_gene: TRBV28
d_gene: TRBD1
j_gene: TRBJ1-5
CDR3aa: CASSSSYRGSNQPQHF
CDR3nt: TGTGCCAGCAGTTCTTCTTACAGGGGAAGCAATCAGCCCCAGCATTTT

abundance: few
v_gene: TRBV20-1
d_gene: TRBD2
j_gene: TRBJ2-3
CDR3aa: CSAKAGPTDTQYF
CDR3nt: TGCAGTGCTAAAGCGGGGCCCACAGATACGCAGTATTTT

abundance: -
v_gene: TRBV11-2
d_gene: -
j_gene: TRBJ2-1
CDR3aa: CASSYHLQGSYNEQFF
CDR3nt: TGTGCCAGCAGCTACCACCTACAGGGCTCCTACAATGAGCAGTTCTTC

abundance: few
v_gene: TRBV18
d_gene: -
j_gene: TRBJ2-7
CDR3aa: CASSPTGTPNHLSYEQYF
CDR3nt: TGTGCCAGCTCACCAACCGGGACCCCTAACCATCTATCCTACGAGCAGTACTTC

abundance: -
v_gene: TRBV7-9
d_gene: -
j_gene: TRBJ1-1
CDR3aa: CASGLLSEAFF
CDR3nt: TGTGCCAGCGGTTTACTATCTGAAGCTTTCTTT

abundance: -
v_gene: TRBV4-1
d_gene: -
j_gene: TRBJ2-2
CDR3aa: CASSRSEGAGELFF
CDR3nt: TGCGCCAGCAGCCGATCCGAGGGTGCCGGGGAGCTGTTTTTT

abundance: few
v_gene: TRBV28
d_gene: TRBD2
j_gene: TRBJ2-5
CDR3aa: CASSPVTSGFTAQYF
CDR3nt: TGTGCCAGCAGTCCCGTGACTAGCGGCTTCACGGCCCAGTACTTC

abundance: -
v_gene: TRBV20-1
d_gene: -
j_gene: TRBJ1-4
CDR3aa: CSGSDPIDEKLFF
CDR3nt: TGCAGTGGGTCAGATCCTATAGATGAAAAACTGTTTTTT

abundance: few
v_gene: TRBV29-1
d_gene: -
j_gene: TRBJ2-7
CDR3aa: CSVASENYEQYF
CDR3nt: TGCAGCGTTGCGTCAGAGAACTACGAGCAGTACTTC

abundance: -
v_gene: TRBV27
d_gene: TRBD2
j_gene: TRBJ2-3
CDR3aa: CASTTLGLAGGTDTQYF
CDR3nt: TGTGCCAGCACCACCCTGGGTCTAGCGGGGGGCACAGATACGCAGTATTTT

abundance: many
v_gene: TRBV6-2/TRBV6-3
d_gene: -
j_gene: TRBJ2-1
CDR3aa: CASSLGQPYNEQFF
CDR3nt: TGTGCCAGCAGTTTAGGACAGCCCTACAATGAGCAGTTCTTC

abundance: many
v_gene: TRBV7-6
d_gene: -
j_gene: TRBJ2-7
CDR3aa: CASSLQGLEQYF
CDR3nt: TGTGCCAGCAGCTTACAGGGTCTCGAGCAGTACTTC

abundance: few
v_gene: TRBV12-3/TRBV12-4
d_gene: TRBD1
j_gene: TRBJ1-2
CDR3aa: CASSWDRDTNYGYTF
CDR3nt: TGTGCCAGCAGTTGGGACAGGGACACTAACTATGGCTACACCTTC

abundance: few
v_gene: TRBV4-1
d_gene: -
j_gene: TRBJ2-2
CDR3aa: CASSQERRRGELFF
CDR3nt: TGCGCCAGCAGCCAAGAACGGAGGCGAGGGGAGCTGTTTTTT

abundance: many
v_gene: TRBV12-3/TRBV12-4
d_gene: -
j_gene: TRBJ1-1
CDR3aa: CASSLTGWTEAFF
CDR3nt: TGTGCCAGCAGTCTAACAGGGTGGACTGAAGCTTTCTTT

abundance: -
v_gene: TRBV10-3
d_gene: -
j_gene: TRBJ2-1
CDR3aa: CAISESQREQFF
CDR3nt: TGTGCCATCAGTGAGTCCCAGCGGGAGCAGTTCTTC

abundance: few
v_gene: TRBV10-3
d_gene: -
j_gene: TRBJ2-7
CDR3aa: CAISDETDPYF
CDR3nt: TGTGCCATCAGTGATGAGACAGATCCGTACTTC

abundance: many
v_gene: TRBV12-3/TRBV12-4
d_gene: -
j_gene: TRBJ2-7
CDR3aa: CASSFSGEQYF
CDR3nt: TGTGCCAGCAGTTTTAGTGGCGAGCAGTACTTC

abundance: few
v_gene: TRBV5-1
d_gene: -
j_gene: TRBJ2-2
CDR3aa: CASRSNGELFF
CDR3nt: TGCGCCAGCAGATCGAACGGGGAGCTGTTTTTT

abundance: -
v_gene: TRBV2
d_gene: -
j_gene: TRBJ2-5
CDR3aa: CASRKPDNPRETQYF
CDR3nt: TGTGCCAGCAGGAAACCGGACAACCCTCGGGAGACCCAGTACTTC